This T cell receptor beta chain stems from a study of T cells in localized non-small cell lung cancer. In germline, CDR1 is SGHVS, CDR2 FNYEAQ. Deletions cut 1 base from V and 5 bases from J, with 9 bases between. The CDR3 loop spans 15 amino acids. The repertoire was sequenced with immunoSEQ multiplex PCR; TCRdb's copy has only in-frame clones and lacks some. The table has approximately 52,000 clones, 70% to 90% seen once. The input for sequencing was peripheral blood, taken before any cancer treatment. V gene TRBV7-6 combines with J gene TRBJ1-6; D uncertain. The sequence derives from a male donor at least 60 years old with stage III squamous cell lung carcinoma. As DNA, the CDR3 is TGTGCCAGCAGCTTAGACGTGGCAGATAATTCACCCCTCCACTTT. Protein sequence: CASSLDVADNSPLHF.